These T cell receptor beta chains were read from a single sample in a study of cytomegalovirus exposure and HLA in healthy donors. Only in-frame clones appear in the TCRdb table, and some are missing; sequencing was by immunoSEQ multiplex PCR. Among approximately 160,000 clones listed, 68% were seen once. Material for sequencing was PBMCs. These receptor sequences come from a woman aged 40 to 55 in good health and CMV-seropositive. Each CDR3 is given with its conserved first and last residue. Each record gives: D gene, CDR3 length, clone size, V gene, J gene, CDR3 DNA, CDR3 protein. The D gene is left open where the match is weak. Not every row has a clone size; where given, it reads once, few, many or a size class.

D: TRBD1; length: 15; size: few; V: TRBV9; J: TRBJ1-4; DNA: TGTGCCAGCAGCCCGATGACAGGGGTGGCTGAAAAACTGTTTTTT; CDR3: CASSPMTGVAEKLFF
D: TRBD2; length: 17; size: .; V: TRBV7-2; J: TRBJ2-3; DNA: TGTGCCAGCAGCTTACCAGCTAGCGGGGGGGAAACGGATACGCAGTATTTT; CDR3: CASSLPASGGETDTQYF
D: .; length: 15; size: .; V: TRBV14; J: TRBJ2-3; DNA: TGTGCCAGCAGCCAAACCCACGAGTACACAGATACGCAGTATTTT; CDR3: CASSQTHEYTDTQYF
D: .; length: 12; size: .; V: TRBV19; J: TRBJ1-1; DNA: TGTGCCAGTAGGACTGTTATCGGGTCGGCTTTCTTT; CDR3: CASRTVIGSAFF
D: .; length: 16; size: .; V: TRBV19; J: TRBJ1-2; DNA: TGTGCCAGTATGGGAGGAGGGTTCTTGGATAACTATGGCTACACCTTC; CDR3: CASMGGGFLDNYGYTF
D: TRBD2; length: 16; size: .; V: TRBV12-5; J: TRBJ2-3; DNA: TGTGCTAGTGGTTTGGGCACTAGCGGGGACACAGATACGCAGTATTTT; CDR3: CASGLGTSGDTDTQYF
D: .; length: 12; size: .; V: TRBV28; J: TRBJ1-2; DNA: TGTGCCAGCCACCCACGGGAAAATGGCTACACCTTC; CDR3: CASHPRENGYTF
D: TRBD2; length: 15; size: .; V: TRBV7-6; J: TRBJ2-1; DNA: TGTGCCAGCAGCCCACAAGGACTAGCGGACAATGAGCAGTTCTTC; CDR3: CASSPQGLADNEQFF
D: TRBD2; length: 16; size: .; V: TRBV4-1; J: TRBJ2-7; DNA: TGCGCCAGCAGTCGTGACCTAGCGGGGGGGACCTACGAGCAGTACTTC; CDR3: CASSRDLAGGTYEQYF
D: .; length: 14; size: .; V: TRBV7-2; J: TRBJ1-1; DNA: TGTGCCAGCAGCTCCCCGACAGTGCATACAGAAGCTTTCTTT; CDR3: CASSSPTVHTEAFF
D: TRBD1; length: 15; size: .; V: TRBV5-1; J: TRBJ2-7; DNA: TGCGCCAGCAGCTTGACCGGACAGGGAGTTCACGAGCAGTACTTC; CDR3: CASSLTGQGVHEQYF
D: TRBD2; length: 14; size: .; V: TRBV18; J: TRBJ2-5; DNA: TGTGCCAGCTCACCAGGTAGCGGGAGAGAGACCCAGTACTTC; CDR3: CASSPGSGRETQYF
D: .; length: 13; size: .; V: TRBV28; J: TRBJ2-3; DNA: TGTGCCAGCAGTTTATCGGGCACAGATACGCAGTATTTT; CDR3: CASSLSGTDTQYF
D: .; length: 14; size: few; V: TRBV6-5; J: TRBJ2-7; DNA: TGTGCCAGCAGTTACGGGACTCCGGGGTACGAGCAGTACTTC; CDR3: CASSYGTPGYEQYF
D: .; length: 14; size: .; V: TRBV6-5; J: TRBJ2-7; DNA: TGTGCCAGCAGAGAAAGCAGGTTAGCCTACGAGCAGTACTTC; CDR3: CASRESRLAYEQYF
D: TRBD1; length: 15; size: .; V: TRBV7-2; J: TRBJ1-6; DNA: TGTGCCAGCAGCTTAGCGGGACAGGGTAATTCACCCCTCCACTTT; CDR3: CASSLAGQGNSPLHF
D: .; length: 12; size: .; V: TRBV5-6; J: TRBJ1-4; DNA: TGTGCCAGCACCAGAGGGAGGGAAAAACTGTTTTTT; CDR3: CASTRGREKLFF
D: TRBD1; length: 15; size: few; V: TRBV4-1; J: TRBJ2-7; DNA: TGCGCCAGCAGCCAAAGGGACAGCCTGAGCTACGAGCAGTACTTC; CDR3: CASSQRDSLSYEQYF
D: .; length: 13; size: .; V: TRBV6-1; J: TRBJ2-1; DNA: TGTGCCATCGCGGTACCCGGACAGAAAGAGCAGTTCTTC; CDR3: CAIAVPGQKEQFF
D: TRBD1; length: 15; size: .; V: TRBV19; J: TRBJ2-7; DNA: TGTGCCAGTAGTCCGGACAGGTCTTGGTCCTACGAGCAGTACTTC; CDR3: CASSPDRSWSYEQYF
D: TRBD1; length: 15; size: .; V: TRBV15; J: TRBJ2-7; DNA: TGTGCCACCAGCAGAGATGAGGTCAGGGGGAACGAGCAGTACTTC; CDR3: CATSRDEVRGNEQYF
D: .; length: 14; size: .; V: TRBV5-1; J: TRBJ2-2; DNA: TGCGCCAGCAGCTTGGTGGCGGACACCGGGGAGCTGTTTTTT; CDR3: CASSLVADTGELFF
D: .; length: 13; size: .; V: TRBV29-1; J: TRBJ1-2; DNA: TGCAGCGTCACAGGGATTGCTAACTATGGCTACACCTTC; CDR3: CSVTGIANYGYTF
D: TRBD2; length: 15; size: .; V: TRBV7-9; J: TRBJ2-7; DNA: TGTGCCAGCAGCTCCCGGACTAGCGGCTCCTACGAGCAGTACTTC; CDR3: CASSSRTSGSYEQYF
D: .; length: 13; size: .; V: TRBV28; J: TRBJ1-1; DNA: TGTGCCAGCTCCAGGGTAGGGAACACTGAAGCTTTCTTT; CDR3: CASSRVGNTEAFF
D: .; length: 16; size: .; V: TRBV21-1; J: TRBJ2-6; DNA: TGTGCCAGCAGCAAAAAACAGGGGTCTGGGGCCAACGTCCTGACTTTC; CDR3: CASSKKQGSGANVLTF
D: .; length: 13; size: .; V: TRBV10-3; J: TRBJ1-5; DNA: TGTGCCATCAGTGAGTTCGTGAATCAGCCCCAGCATTTT; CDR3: CAISEFVNQPQHF
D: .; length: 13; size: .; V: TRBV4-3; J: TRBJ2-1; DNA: TGCGCCAGCAGCCAAGATCGACATAGGGAGCAGTTCTTC; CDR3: CASSQDRHREQFF
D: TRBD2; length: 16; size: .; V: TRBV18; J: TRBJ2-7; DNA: TGTGCCAGCTCCTACGGGACTAGCGGGAGTAACGACGAGCAGTACTTC; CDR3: CASSYGTSGSNDEQYF
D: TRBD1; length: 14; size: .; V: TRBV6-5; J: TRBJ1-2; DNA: TGTGCCAGCAGTTACATCGGGACAGGGGAAGGCTACACCTTC; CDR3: CASSYIGTGEGYTF
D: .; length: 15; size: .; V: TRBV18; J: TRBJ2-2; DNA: TGTGCCAGCTCAGTTAGCGGCCCGAACACCGGGGAGCTGTTTTTT; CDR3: CASSVSGPNTGELFF
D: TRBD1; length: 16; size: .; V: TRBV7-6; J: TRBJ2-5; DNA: TGTGCCAGCAGCTTATCCCGGACAGGCTCGGGAGAGACCCAGTACTTC; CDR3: CASSLSRTGSGETQYF
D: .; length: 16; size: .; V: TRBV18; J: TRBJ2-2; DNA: TGTGCCAGCTCACCAATGAGCGGTGCGAACACCGGGGAGCTGTTTTTT; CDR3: CASSPMSGANTGELFF
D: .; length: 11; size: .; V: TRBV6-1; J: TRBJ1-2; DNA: TGTGCCAGCGGTCGGGGGGACGGCTACCCCTTC; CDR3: CASGRGDGYPF
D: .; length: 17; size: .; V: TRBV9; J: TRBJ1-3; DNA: TGTGCCAGCAGCGCACGAGGGGGGGGTTCGGCGGGAAACACCATATATTTT; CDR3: CASSARGGGSAGNTIYF
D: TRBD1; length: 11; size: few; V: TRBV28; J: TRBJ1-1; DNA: TGTGCCAGCAGTACAGGGGGCGCAGCTTTCTTT; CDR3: CASSTGGAAFF
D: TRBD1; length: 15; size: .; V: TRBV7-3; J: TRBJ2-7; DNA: TGTGCCAGCAGCCAAGGGACAGGGGCGGACTACGAGCAGTACTTC; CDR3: CASSQGTGADYEQYF
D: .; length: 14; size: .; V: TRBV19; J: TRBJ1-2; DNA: TGTGCCAGTATGGTGCGGGGAGCTAACTATGGCTACACCTTC; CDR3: CASMVRGANYGYTF
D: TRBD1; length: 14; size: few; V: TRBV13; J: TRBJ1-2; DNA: TGTGCCAGCAGCTTAGGGACAGGGAAGGGTAGCTACACCTTC; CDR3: CASSLGTGKGSYTF
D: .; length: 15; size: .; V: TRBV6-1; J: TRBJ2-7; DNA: TGTGCCAGCAGTATCCGAGGCGAACTCTCCTACGAGCAGTACTTC; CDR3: CASSIRGELSYEQYF
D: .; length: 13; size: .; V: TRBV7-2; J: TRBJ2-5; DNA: TGTGCCAGCAGCCCGGGACAATTGGGGACCCAGTACTTC; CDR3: CASSPGQLGTQYF
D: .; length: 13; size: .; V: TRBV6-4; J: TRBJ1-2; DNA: TGTGCCAGCAGTGACGGGCCTAACTATGGCTACACCTTC; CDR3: CASSDGPNYGYTF
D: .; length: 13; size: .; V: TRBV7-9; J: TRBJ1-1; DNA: TGTGCCAGCAGCGAGGCGATCAACACTGAAGCTTTCTTT; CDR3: CASSEAINTEAFF
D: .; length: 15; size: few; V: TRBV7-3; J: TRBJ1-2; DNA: TGTGCCAGCAGCTTAGACTCCTCTCTGAACTATGGCTACACCTTC; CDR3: CASSLDSSLNYGYTF
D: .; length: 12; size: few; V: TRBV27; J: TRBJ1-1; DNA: TGTGCCAGCAGTTCAGGGACACCAGAAGCTTTCTTT; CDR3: CASSSGTPEAFF
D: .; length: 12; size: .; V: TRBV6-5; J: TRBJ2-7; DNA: TGTGCCAGCATCGGGATAACCTACGAGCAGTACTTC; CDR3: CASIGITYEQYF
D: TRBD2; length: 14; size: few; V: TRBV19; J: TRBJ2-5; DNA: TGTGCCAGTAGTCCGGGACTAGCGCGGGAGACCCAGTACTTC; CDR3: CASSPGLARETQYF
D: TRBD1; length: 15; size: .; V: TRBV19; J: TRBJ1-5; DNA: TGTGCCAGTACCCTTGGACAGGAATGGAATCAGCCCCAGAATTTT; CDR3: CASTLGQEWNQPQNF
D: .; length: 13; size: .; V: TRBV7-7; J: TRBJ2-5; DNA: TGTGCTACCGCGAACTACGGCCAAGAGACCCAGTACTTC; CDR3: CATANYGQETQYF